This is a list of T cell receptor beta chains from one sample in a study of cytomegalovirus exposure and HLA in healthy donors. Profiling relied on immunoSEQ multiplex PCR, and the TCRdb table lists in-frame clones only, not all of them. Among over 80,000 clones listed, approximately 80% were seen once. The sample taken for sequencing was PBMCs. Source of these receptors: a woman in her thirties or forties in good health and CMV-seronegative. Each CDR3 is given with its conserved first and last residue. The order of the fields is D gene, CDR3 length, clone size, V gene, J gene, CDR3 protein, CDR3 DNA. D genes are given only for firm matches. Size is stated for part of the rows, as once, few or many counts, or as a class when the clone is expanded.

D gene: TRBD1; CDR3 length: 17; clone size: -; V gene: TRBV11-2; J gene: TRBJ1-2; CDR3 protein: CASSLDGTGVDNYGYTF; CDR3 DNA: TGTGCCAGCAGCTTAGACGGGACAGGGGTTGATAACTATGGCTACACCTTC
D gene: -; CDR3 length: 16; clone size: -; V gene: TRBV28; J gene: TRBJ2-6; CDR3 protein: CASSLGQLSGANVLTF; CDR3 DNA: TGTGCCAGCAGTTTGGGCCAATTATCTGGGGCCAACGTCCTGACTTTC
D gene: TRBD1; CDR3 length: 16; clone size: -; V gene: TRBV7-8; J gene: TRBJ2-3; CDR3 protein: CASSITGTGITDTQYF; CDR3 DNA: TGTGCCAGCAGCATAACCGGGACAGGGATCACAGATACGCAGTATTTT
D gene: TRBD1; CDR3 length: 15; clone size: -; V gene: TRBV9; J gene: TRBJ2-2; CDR3 protein: CASSPTGQPTGELFF; CDR3 DNA: TGTGCCAGCAGCCCGACGGGACAGCCCACCGGGGAGCTGTTTTTT
D gene: -; CDR3 length: 16; clone size: -; V gene: TRBV6-5; J gene: TRBJ2-6; CDR3 protein: CASSYSAATGANVLTF; CDR3 DNA: TGTGCCAGCAGTTACTCAGCGGCGACTGGGGCCAACGTCCTGACTTTC
D gene: TRBD2; CDR3 length: 16; clone size: -; V gene: TRBV19; J gene: TRBJ2-2; CDR3 protein: CASSIRAGGHSGELFF; CDR3 DNA: TGTGCCAGTAGTATACGAGCGGGAGGACACTCCGGGGAGCTGTTTTTT
D gene: TRBD1; CDR3 length: 14; clone size: once; V gene: TRBV28; J gene: TRBJ2-2; CDR3 protein: CASSRTGVTGELFF; CDR3 DNA: TGTGCCAGCAGCCGGACAGGGGTGACCGGGGAGCTGTTTTTT
D gene: -; CDR3 length: 18; clone size: -; V gene: TRBV11-2; J gene: TRBJ2-1; CDR3 protein: CASIALVGVSTSYNEQFF; CDR3 DNA: TGTGCCAGCATCGCCTTAGTCGGGGTTTCGACTTCCTACAATGAGCAGTTCTTC
D gene: TRBD1; CDR3 length: 14; clone size: few; V gene: TRBV29-1; J gene: TRBJ2-5; CDR3 protein: CSVEGQGVGETQYF; CDR3 DNA: TGCAGCGTTGAGGGACAGGGGGTGGGAGAGACCCAGTACTTC
D gene: TRBD2; CDR3 length: 17; clone size: -; V gene: TRBV5-6; J gene: TRBJ2-1; CDR3 protein: CASSDLGTSGGYNEQFF; CDR3 DNA: TGTGCCAGCAGCGACCTTGGGACTAGCGGGGGGTACAATGAGCAGTTCTTC
D gene: -; CDR3 length: 13; clone size: -; V gene: TRBV7-6; J gene: TRBJ2-7; CDR3 protein: CASSFQGPEEQYF; CDR3 DNA: TGTGCCAGCAGCTTCCAGGGCCCTGAGGAGCAGTACTTC
D gene: -; CDR3 length: 13; clone size: -; V gene: TRBV29-1; J gene: TRBJ1-1; CDR3 protein: CSVEGGSAPEAFF; CDR3 DNA: TGCAGCGTGGAAGGCGGGAGCGCCCCTGAAGCTTTCTTT
D gene: TRBD1; CDR3 length: 14; clone size: -; V gene: TRBV7-9; J gene: TRBJ1-4; CDR3 protein: CASSIDRGDEKLFF; CDR3 DNA: TGTGCCAGCAGCATTGACAGGGGGGATGAAAAACTGTTTTTT
D gene: -; CDR3 length: 15; clone size: -; V gene: TRBV29-1; J gene: TRBJ1-3; CDR3 protein: CSVGIIGGAGHTIYF; CDR3 DNA: TGCAGCGTTGGCATTATTGGGGGGGCCGGACACACCATATATTTT
D gene: TRBD1; CDR3 length: 15; clone size: -; V gene: TRBV6-5; J gene: TRBJ1-2; CDR3 protein: CASSATGQGNYGYTF; CDR3 DNA: TGTGCCAGCAGTGCAACCGGACAGGGCAACTATGGCTACACCTTC
D gene: -; CDR3 length: 13; clone size: few; V gene: TRBV28; J gene: TRBJ1-2; CDR3 protein: CASSLSGRDGYTF; CDR3 DNA: TGTGCCAGCAGTTTATCAGGGCGAGATGGCTACACCTTC
D gene: TRBD1; CDR3 length: 14; clone size: -; V gene: TRBV11-2; J gene: TRBJ1-2; CDR3 protein: CASSLMDRVYGYTF; CDR3 DNA: TGTGCCAGCAGCTTAATGGACAGGGTTTATGGCTACACCTTC
D gene: TRBD1; CDR3 length: 19; clone size: -; V gene: TRBV5-4; J gene: TRBJ2-4; CDR3 protein: CASSLAEGTGVRAKNIQYF; CDR3 DNA: TGTGCCAGCAGCTTGGCTGAAGGGACAGGGGTGCGAGCCAAAAACATTCAGTACTTC
D gene: TRBD1; CDR3 length: 13; clone size: -; V gene: TRBV27; J gene: TRBJ1-2; CDR3 protein: CASSLGVTGRYTF; CDR3 DNA: TGTGCCAGCAGTTTGGGGGTGACAGGGCGCTACACCTTC
D gene: -; CDR3 length: 14; clone size: -; V gene: TRBV10-3; J gene: TRBJ2-5; CDR3 protein: CAISDPLKQETQYF; CDR3 DNA: TGTGCCATCAGTGACCCACTTAAACAAGAGACCCAGTACTTC
D gene: -; CDR3 length: 16; clone size: -; V gene: TRBV28; J gene: TRBJ1-5; CDR3 protein: CASSLLGGTGNQPQHF; CDR3 DNA: TGTGCCAGCAGTTTATTGGGGGGGACGGGCAATCAGCCCCAGCATTTT
D gene: -; CDR3 length: 13; clone size: few; V gene: TRBV6-6; J gene: TRBJ2-7; CDR3 protein: CASFSRTLYEQYF; CDR3 DNA: TGTGCCAGCTTCTCGCGAACCCTCTACGAGCAGTACTTC
D gene: TRBD2; CDR3 length: 15; clone size: -; V gene: TRBV5-1; J gene: TRBJ2-7; CDR3 protein: CASSLGGRTSYEQYF; CDR3 DNA: TGCGCCAGCAGCTTGGGCGGGAGGACTTCCTACGAGCAGTACTTC
D gene: TRBD1; CDR3 length: 15; clone size: -; V gene: TRBV4-1; J gene: TRBJ1-4; CDR3 protein: CASSARQGAGEKLFF; CDR3 DNA: TGCGCCAGCAGCGCTCGACAGGGGGCGGGTGAAAAACTGTTTTTT
D gene: TRBD1; CDR3 length: 19; clone size: -; V gene: TRBV4-3; J gene: TRBJ2-7; CDR3 protein: CASSRYPNQQGALSSEQYF; CDR3 DNA: TGCGCCAGCAGCCGATACCCGAACCAACAGGGGGCCCTTTCTAGCGAGCAGTACTTC
D gene: TRBD2; CDR3 length: 16; clone size: -; V gene: TRBV7-2; J gene: TRBJ2-7; CDR3 protein: CASSRATSGRGDEQYF; CDR3 DNA: TGTGCCAGCAGCCGAGCGACTAGCGGGAGGGGCGACGAGCAGTACTTC
D gene: TRBD2; CDR3 length: 15; clone size: -; V gene: TRBV19; J gene: TRBJ2-3; CDR3 protein: CASSSGGFMTDTQYF; CDR3 DNA: TGTGCCAGTAGTAGCGGGGGTTTCATGACAGATACGCAGTATTTT
D gene: -; CDR3 length: 14; clone size: -; V gene: TRBV10-2; J gene: TRBJ2-1; CDR3 protein: CASSARTSYNEQFF; CDR3 DNA: TGCGCCAGCAGTGCCCGGACTTCCTACAATGAGCAGTTCTTC
D gene: TRBD1; CDR3 length: 13; clone size: -; V gene: TRBV5-1; J gene: TRBJ1-5; CDR3 protein: CASSLNRGQPQHF; CDR3 DNA: TGCGCCAGCAGCTTGAACAGGGGTCAGCCCCAGCATTTT
D gene: -; CDR3 length: 12; clone size: -; V gene: TRBV6-1; J gene: TRBJ2-2; CDR3 protein: CASSEALLDVAF; CDR3 DNA: TGTGCCAGCAGTGAAGCGCTTTTAGATGTAGCCTTT
D gene: TRBD1; CDR3 length: 14; clone size: -; V gene: TRBV29-1; J gene: TRBJ2-1; CDR3 protein: CSVNGQGADNEQFF; CDR3 DNA: TGCAGCGTTAACGGACAGGGGGCCGACAATGAGCAGTTCTTC
D gene: -; CDR3 length: 14; clone size: -; V gene: TRBV6-6; J gene: TRBJ2-7; CDR3 protein: CASSYSTGFYEQYF; CDR3 DNA: TGTGCCAGCAGTTACTCGACAGGTTTTTACGAGCAGTACTTC
D gene: -; CDR3 length: 17; clone size: few; V gene: TRBV5-6; J gene: TRBJ1-6; CDR3 protein: CASSLAVGSAAGSPLHF; CDR3 DNA: TGTGCCAGCAGCTTGGCGGTCGGATCTGCGGCTGGTTCACCCCTCCACTTT
D gene: -; CDR3 length: 11; clone size: few; V gene: TRBV5-1; J gene: TRBJ1-1; CDR3 protein: CASRTMGEAFF; CDR3 DNA: TGCGCCAGCAGGACAATGGGTGAAGCTTTCTTT
D gene: -; CDR3 length: 15; clone size: -; V gene: TRBV10-3; J gene: TRBJ1-5; CDR3 protein: CAISVDGSGNQPQHF; CDR3 DNA: TGTGCCATCAGTGTAGACGGGTCTGGCAATCAGCCCCAGCATTTT
D gene: TRBD1; CDR3 length: 15; clone size: -; V gene: TRBV6-1; J gene: TRBJ1-4; CDR3 protein: CATRGQGATNEKLFF; CDR3 DNA: TGTGCCACCCGGGGACAGGGGGCAACTAATGAAAAACTGTTTTTT
D gene: TRBD2; CDR3 length: 16; clone size: -; V gene: TRBV27; J gene: TRBJ2-3; CDR3 protein: CASSPGLAGEKDTQYF; CDR3 DNA: TGTGCCAGCAGTCCGGGACTAGCGGGAGAGAAAGATACGCAGTATTTT
D gene: TRBD2; CDR3 length: 15; clone size: once; V gene: TRBV30; J gene: TRBJ2-5; CDR3 protein: CAWSPPTSGSKTQYF; CDR3 DNA: TGTGCCTGGAGCCCACCGACTAGCGGGAGTAAGACCCAGTACTTC
D gene: -; CDR3 length: 15; clone size: -; V gene: TRBV14; J gene: TRBJ1-2; CDR3 protein: CASSQDLASLYGYTF; CDR3 DNA: TGTGCCAGCAGCCAAGATCTAGCCAGCCTTTATGGCTACACCTTC
D gene: -; CDR3 length: 16; clone size: -; V gene: TRBV4-2; J gene: TRBJ1-2; CDR3 protein: CASSQDLRTANYGYTF; CDR3 DNA: TGTGCCAGCAGCCAAGATTTAAGGACAGCAAACTATGGCTACACCTTC
D gene: -; CDR3 length: 13; clone size: -; V gene: TRBV10-1; J gene: TRBJ1-1; CDR3 protein: CASSEAGGTEAFF; CDR3 DNA: TGCGCCAGCAGTGAAGCGGGGGGGACTGAAGCTTTCTTT
D gene: TRBD1; CDR3 length: 15; clone size: -; V gene: TRBV5-1; J gene: TRBJ1-1; CDR3 protein: CASSLVGQGNTEAFF; CDR3 DNA: TGCGCCAGCAGCTTGGTGGGACAGGGGAACACTGAAGCTTTCTTT
D gene: TRBD2; CDR3 length: 15; clone size: -; V gene: TRBV9; J gene: TRBJ2-7; CDR3 protein: CASSVSLAGRDEQYF; CDR3 DNA: TGTGCCAGCAGCGTATCACTAGCGGGAAGAGACGAGCAGTACTTC
D gene: TRBD1; CDR3 length: 16; clone size: -; V gene: TRBV28; J gene: TRBJ2-1; CDR3 protein: CASNRRGSSSYNEQFF; CDR3 DNA: TGTGCCAGCAATCGCAGGGGGTCTAGCTCCTACAATGAGCAGTTCTTC
D gene: -; CDR3 length: 15; clone size: -; V gene: TRBV27; J gene: TRBJ2-7; CDR3 protein: CASSSTSSTPYEQYF; CDR3 DNA: TGTGCCAGCAGCTCTACTTCCTCAACTCCCTACGAGCAGTACTTC
D gene: -; CDR3 length: 12; clone size: -; V gene: TRBV7-9; J gene: TRBJ2-7; CDR3 protein: CASSPTGYEQYF; CDR3 DNA: TGTGCCAGCAGCCCTACAGGGTACGAGCAGTACTTC
D gene: -; CDR3 length: 14; clone size: -; V gene: TRBV19; J gene: TRBJ2-5; CDR3 protein: CASSPGLGRETQYF; CDR3 DNA: TGTGCCAGTAGTCCGGGACTGGGGCGTGAGACCCAGTACTTC
D gene: TRBD1; CDR3 length: 14; clone size: -; V gene: TRBV5-6; J gene: TRBJ2-7; CDR3 protein: CASSSGDRAYEQYF; CDR3 DNA: TGTGCCAGCAGCTCGGGGGACAGGGCCTACGAGCAGTACTTC
D gene: TRBD1; CDR3 length: 16; clone size: -; V gene: TRBV27; J gene: TRBJ2-7; CDR3 protein: CASSLVSGTATYEQYF; CDR3 DNA: TGTGCCAGCAGTTTGGTTTCCGGGACAGCTACATACGAGCAGTACTTC
D gene: -; CDR3 length: 14; clone size: -; V gene: TRBV6-5; J gene: TRBJ2-7; CDR3 protein: CASSYGRKPYEQYF; CDR3 DNA: TGTGCCAGCAGTTACGGGCGAAAACCCTACGAGCAGTACTTC
D gene: -; CDR3 length: 13; clone size: -; V gene: TRBV10-3; J gene: TRBJ1-2; CDR3 protein: CAISGDSNYGYTF; CDR3 DNA: TGTGCCATCAGTGGAGACAGTAACTATGGCTACACCTTC
D gene: -; CDR3 length: 13; clone size: -; V gene: TRBV28; J gene: TRBJ1-2; CDR3 protein: CASSVNTNYGYTF; CDR3 DNA: TGTGCCAGCAGCGTAAACACTAACTATGGCTACACCTTC
D gene: TRBD2; CDR3 length: 12; clone size: -; V gene: TRBV29-1; J gene: TRBJ2-7; CDR3 protein: CSVVGGRHEQYF; CDR3 DNA: TGCAGCGTCGTAGGCGGGAGACACGAGCAGTACTTC
D gene: -; CDR3 length: 12; clone size: -; V gene: TRBV29-1; J gene: TRBJ2-1; CDR3 protein: CSVGEGVDEQFF; CDR3 DNA: TGCAGCGTTGGAGAGGGCGTGGATGAGCAGTTCTTC
D gene: -; CDR3 length: 16; clone size: -; V gene: TRBV27; J gene: TRBJ1-4; CDR3 protein: CASSLLGHATNEKLFF; CDR3 DNA: TGTGCCAGCAGTTTATTGGGACACGCAACTAATGAAAAACTGTTTTTT